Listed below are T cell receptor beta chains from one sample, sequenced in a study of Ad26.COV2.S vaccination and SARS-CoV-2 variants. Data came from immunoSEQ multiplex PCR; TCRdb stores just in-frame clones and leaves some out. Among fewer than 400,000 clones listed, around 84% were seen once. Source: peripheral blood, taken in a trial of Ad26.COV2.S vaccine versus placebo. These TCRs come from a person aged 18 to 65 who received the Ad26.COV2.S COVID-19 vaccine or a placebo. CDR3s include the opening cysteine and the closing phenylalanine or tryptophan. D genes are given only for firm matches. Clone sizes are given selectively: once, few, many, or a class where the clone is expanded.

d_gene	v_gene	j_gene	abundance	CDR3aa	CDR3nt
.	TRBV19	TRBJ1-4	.	CASSIGYGTVNEKLFF	TGTGCCAGTAGTATTGGCTATGGGACCGTTAATGAAAAACTGTTTTTT
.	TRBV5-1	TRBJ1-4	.	CASSLTGPGTNEKLFF	TGCGCCAGCAGCTTAACAGGCCCTGGGACTAATGAAAAACTGTTTTTT
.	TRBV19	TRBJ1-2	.	CASSISTFVRGARDYGYTF	TGTGCCAGTAGTATATCTACATTTGTTCGGGGGGCAAGGGACTATGGCTACACCTTC
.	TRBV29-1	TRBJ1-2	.	CSVGPDGNGYTF	TGCAGCGTTGGTCCGGACGGGAATGGCTACACCTTC
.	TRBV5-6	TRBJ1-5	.	CASSSDSSNQPQHF	TGTGCCAGCAGCTCCGACAGTAGCAATCAGCCCCAGCATTTT
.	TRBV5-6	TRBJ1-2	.	CASSLAARGYTF	TGTGCCAGCAGCTTGGCCGCAAGGGGCTACACCTTC
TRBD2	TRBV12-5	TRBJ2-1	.	CASGPSGTKSNEQFF	TGTGCTAGTGGTCCCTCCGGGACTAAGAGTAATGAGCAGTTCTTC
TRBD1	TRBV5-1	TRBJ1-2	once	CASSLLQGGSGYTF	TGCGCCAGCAGCTTACTACAGGGGGGGTCTGGCTACACCTTC
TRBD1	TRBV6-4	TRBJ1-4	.	CARYRGRMEKLFF	TGTGCCAGATACAGGGGGCGCATGGAAAAACTGTTTTTT
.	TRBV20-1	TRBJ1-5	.	CSASGGQGWEQPQHF	TGCAGTGCTAGTGGGGGCCAGGGGTGGGAACAGCCCCAGCATTTT
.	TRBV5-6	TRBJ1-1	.	CASSSRTNTEAFF	TGTGCCAGCAGCTCAAGGACGAACACTGAAGCTTTCTTT
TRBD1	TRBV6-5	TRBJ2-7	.	CASSYGTGASYEQYF	TGTGCCAGCAGTTACGGGACAGGGGCCTCCTACGAGCAGTACTTC
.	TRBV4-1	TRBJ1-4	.	CASSQGRADAEKLFF	TGCGCCAGCAGCCAAGGTAGGGCGGATGCTGAAAAACTGTTTTTT
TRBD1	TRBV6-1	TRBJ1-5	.	CASSDGQGGNQPQHF	TGTGCCAGCAGTGACGGACAGGGTGGCAATCAGCCCCAGCATTTT
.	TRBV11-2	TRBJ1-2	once	CASSKEPGDYGYTF	TGTGCCAGCAGCAAGGAACCAGGGGATTATGGCTACACCTTC
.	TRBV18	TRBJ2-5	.	CASSRLPQETQYF	TGTGCCAGCTCACGACTACCTCAAGAGACCCAGTACTTC
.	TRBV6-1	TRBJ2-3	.	CASSEDPRTARSTDTQYF	TGTGCCAGCAGTGAAGATCCACGGACAGCGAGATCCACAGATACGCAGTATTTT
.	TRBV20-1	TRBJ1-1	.	CSAFGIEAFF	TGCAGTGCTTTTGGAATCGAAGCTTTCTTT
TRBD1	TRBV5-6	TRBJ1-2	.	CASSLWGLQGVSDYGYTF	TGTGCCAGCAGCTTGTGGGGTCTACAGGGGGTGTCTGACTATGGCTACACCTTC
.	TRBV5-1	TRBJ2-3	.	CASSLRGGGDTQYF	TGCGCCAGCAGCTTGAGGGGGGGCGGAGATACGCAGTATTTT
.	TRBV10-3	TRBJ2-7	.	CAIGPTGTSYEQYF	TGTGCCATCGGACCGACAGGAACCTCCTACGAGCAGTACTTC
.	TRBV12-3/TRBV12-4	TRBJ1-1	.	CASSLQGWTEAFF	TGTGCCAGCAGTTTGCAGGGGTGGACTGAAGCTTTCTTT
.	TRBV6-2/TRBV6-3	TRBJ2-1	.	CASSYLVGGNEQFF	TGTGCCAGCAGTTACTTAGTTGGGGGGAATGAGCAGTTCTTC
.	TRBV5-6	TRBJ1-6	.	CASKLRYAANSPLHF	TGTGCCAGCAAGTTGCGATACGCCGCGAATTCACCCCTCCACTTT
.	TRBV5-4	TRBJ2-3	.	CASSYLQGLSGDTQYF	TGTGCCAGCAGCTATTTGCAGGGATTGAGCGGAGATACGCAGTATTTT
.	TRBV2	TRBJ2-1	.	CASSEAHSSYNEQFF	TGTGCCAGCAGTGAAGCGCACAGCTCCTACAATGAGCAGTTCTTC
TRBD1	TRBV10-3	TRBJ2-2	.	CAISQQGHGELFF	TGTGCCATCAGCCAACAGGGGCACGGGGAGCTGTTTTTT
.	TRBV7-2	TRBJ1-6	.	CASSLISYNSPLHF	TGTGCCAGCAGCTTAATTTCCTATAATTCACCCCTCCACTTT
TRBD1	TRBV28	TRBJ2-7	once	CASSPSGTASYEQYF	TGTGCCAGCAGTCCTTCCGGGACAGCTTCCTACGAGCAGTACTTC
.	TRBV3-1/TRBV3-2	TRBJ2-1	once	CASSQNYNEQFF	TGTGCCAGCAGCCAAAATTACAATGAGCAGTTCTTC
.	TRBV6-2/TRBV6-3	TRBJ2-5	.	CASSPWAVQETQYF	TGTGCCAGCAGCCCCTGGGCAGTACAAGAGACCCAGTACTTC
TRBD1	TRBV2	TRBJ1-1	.	CASSSPTGRTEAFF	TGTGCCAGCAGCTCCCCGACAGGGCGGACTGAAGCTTTCTTT
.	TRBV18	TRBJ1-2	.	CASSPALQGYGYTF	TGTGCCAGCTCACCAGCACTACAGGGTTATGGCTACACCTTC
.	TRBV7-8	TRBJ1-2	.	CASSLTPNYGYTF	TGTGCCAGCAGCTTAACACCGAACTATGGCTACACCTTC
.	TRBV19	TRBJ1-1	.	CASSHPRTIRNTEAFF	TGTGCCAGTAGTCATCCTCGGACGATTCGGAACACTGAAGCTTTCTTT
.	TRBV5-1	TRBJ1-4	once	CASSLQGSNEKLFF	TGCGCCAGCAGCTTACAGGGCTCTAATGAAAAACTGTTTTTT
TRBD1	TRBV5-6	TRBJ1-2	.	CASSLASDRQTNYGYTF	TGTGCCAGCAGCTTGGCCTCGGACAGGCAGACTAACTATGGCTACACCTTC
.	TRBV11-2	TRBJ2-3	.	CASSASDSLWTDTQYF	TGTGCCAGCAGCGCCTCGGACAGTCTCTGGACAGATACGCAGTATTTT
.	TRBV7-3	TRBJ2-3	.	CASSLIYGADTQYF	TGTGCCAGCAGCTTAATTTACGGAGCAGATACGCAGTATTTT
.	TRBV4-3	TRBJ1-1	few	CASSQDWLFGYTEAFF	TGCGCCAGCAGCCAAGATTGGTTGTTTGGGTACACTGAAGCTTTCTTT
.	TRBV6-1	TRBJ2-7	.	CASSEAVIGTRKFSSYEQYF	TGTGCCAGCAGTGAAGCAGTCATTGGGACACGAAAATTTAGCTCCTACGAGCAGTACTTC
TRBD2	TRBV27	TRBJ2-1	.	CASSLPLAGGNEQFF	TGTGCCAGCAGTTTACCCCTAGCGGGGGGGAATGAGCAGTTCTTC
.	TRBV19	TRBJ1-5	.	CASRILWGVGNQPQHF	TGTGCCAGTCGTATTTTGTGGGGGGTCGGCAATCAGCCCCAGCATTTT
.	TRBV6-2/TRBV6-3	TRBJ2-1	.	CASSNNEQFF	TGTGCCAGCAGCAACAATGAGCAGTTCTTC
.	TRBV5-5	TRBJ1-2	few	CASSLKIQGGYGYTF	TGTGCCAGCAGCTTGAAAATCCAGGGTGGCTATGGCTACACCTTC
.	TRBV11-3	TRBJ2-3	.	CASSFMNVPSTDTQYF	TGTGCCAGCAGCTTTATGAACGTTCCTAGCACAGATACGCAGTATTTT
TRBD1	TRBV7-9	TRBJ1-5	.	CASSLGTGAVTDQPQHF	TGTGCCAGCAGCTTAGGGACAGGGGCCGTGACCGATCAGCCCCAGCATTTT